These T cell receptor beta chains were read from a single sample in a study of control samples from healthy donors and cancer patients. Only in-frame clones appear in the TCRdb table, and some are missing; sequencing was by immunoSEQ multiplex PCR. This table holds about 160,000 clones, roughly 90% found once. The specimen was blood. These TCRs come from a man aged 25 to 40 in good health. CDR3s include the opening cysteine and the closing phenylalanine or tryptophan. D genes are given only for firm matches. Not every row has a clone size; where given, it reads once, few, many or a size class.

abundance	len	j_gene	v_gene	d_gene	CDR3aa	CDR3nt
NA	11	TRBJ2-1	TRBV7-9	NA	CASSLVEGQFF	TGTGCCAGCAGCCTCGTAGAGGGGCAGTTCTTC
NA	14	TRBJ1-1	TRBV4-3	NA	CASSQQVGGPQAFF	TGCGCCAGCAGCCAGCAAGTAGGGGGACCTCAAGCTTTCTTT
NA	15	TRBJ2-3	TRBV4-3	NA	CASSPGGGSTDTQYF	TGCGCCAGCAGCCCTGGAGGGGGGAGCACAGATACGCAGTATTTT
NA	14	TRBJ1-4	TRBV6-6	TRBD1	CASRAGQGREKLFF	TGTGCCAGCAGGGCGGGACAGGGGAGGGAAAAACTGTTTTTT
NA	11	TRBJ1-1	TRBV6-5	NA	CASSLRAEAFF	TGTGCCAGCAGTTTGAGAGCTGAAGCTTTCTTT
NA	16	TRBJ2-6	TRBV27	NA	CASSSLQGAGANVLTF	TGTGCCAGCAGTTCGCTACAGGGAGCAGGGGCCAACGTCCTGACTTTC
NA	13	TRBJ2-7	TRBV7-7	NA	CASSPTASGEQYF	TGTGCCAGCAGCCCTACAGCCTCGGGCGAGCAGTACTTC
NA	13	TRBJ1-1	TRBV9	NA	CASSVERNTEAFF	TGTGCCAGCAGCGTAGAAAGGAACACTGAAGCTTTCTTT
once	13	TRBJ2-6	TRBV6-4	NA	CASGESGANVLTF	TGTGCCAGCGGTGAATCTGGGGCCAACGTCCTGACTTTC
NA	16	TRBJ2-1	TRBV11-3	TRBD1	CASSLRDRGSGGEQFF	TGTGCCAGCAGCCTAAGAGACAGGGGGTCGGGGGGTGAGCAGTTCTTC
NA	16	TRBJ2-5	TRBV5-4	TRBD2	CASISGGGTGGETQYF	TGTGCCAGCATCTCGGGGGGAGGCACCGGGGGAGAGACCCAGTACTTC
once	15	TRBJ1-2	TRBV18	TRBD1	CASSPRQGEFYGYTF	TGTGCCAGCTCACCAAGACAGGGGGAATTCTATGGCTACACCTTC
NA	19	TRBJ2-2	TRBV4-1	TRBD2	CASSQAAIPGTSRSGELFF	TGCGCCAGCAGCCAAGCCGCCATCCCGGGGACTAGCAGATCCGGGGAGCTGTTTTTT
NA	13	TRBJ2-1	TRBV7-9	NA	CASRQRQSNEQFF	TGTGCCAGCAGGCAGAGACAGAGCAATGAGCAGTTCTTC
NA	17	TRBJ2-5	TRBV4-2	NA	CASSRGSGLGAQETQYF	TGTGCCAGCAGCCGAGGGTCAGGCTTGGGGGCGCAGGAGACCCAGTACTTC
NA	15	TRBJ2-1	TRBV7-7	TRBD2	CASSSREGSYNEQFF	TGTGCCAGCAGCTCTCGGGAGGGATCCTACAATGAGCAGTTCTTC
NA	15	TRBJ2-7	TRBV7-2	NA	CASSTSPDRPYEQYF	TGTGCCAGCAGCACAAGCCCCGACAGGCCCTACGAGCAGTACTTC
NA	16	TRBJ2-5	TRBV4-1	TRBD2	CASSQGGGLGEETQYF	TGCGCCAGCAGCCAAGGGGGAGGGCTTGGGGAAGAGACCCAGTACTTC
NA	15	TRBJ1-1	TRBV7-9	TRBD1	CASSHGDRGGTEAFF	TGTGCCAGCAGCCATGGTGACAGGGGCGGTACTGAAGCTTTCTTT
NA	11	TRBJ2-7	TRBV28	NA	CATNREYEQYF	TGTGCCACCAACAGGGAGTACGAGCAGTACTTC
NA	15	TRBJ1-1	TRBV28	TRBD1	CASSLWAQGAIGAFF	TGTGCCAGCAGTTTATGGGCACAGGGGGCTATCGGAGCTTTCTTT
NA	13	TRBJ1-1	TRBV5-5	NA	CASSYNENTEAFF	TGTGCCAGCAGCTATAACGAGAACACTGAAGCTTTCTTT
once	11	TRBJ2-3	TRBV5-1	NA	CASSSRNTQYF	TGCGCCAGCAGCTCCCGGAATACGCAGTATTTT
few	16	TRBJ1-4	TRBV6-2/TRBV6-3	NA	CASSYLQAGLNEKLFF	TGTGCCAGCAGTTACCTACAGGCCGGGCTTAATGAAAAACTGTTTTTT
NA	20	TRBJ1-3	TRBV7-6	TRBD1	CASSSRPAGQGSPRGNTIYF	TGTGCCAGCAGCTCACGGCCGGCGGGACAGGGGAGTCCGAGGGGGAACACCATATATTTT
NA	14	TRBJ1-2	TRBV15	TRBD1	CATSGTGGNYGYTF	TGTGCCACCAGCGGGACAGGGGGTAACTATGGCTACACCTTC
once	13	TRBJ2-3	TRBV19	TRBD2	CASSTGLAQGQYF	TGTGCCAGTAGTACCGGACTAGCGCAAGGGCAGTATTTT
NA	14	TRBJ1-1	TRBV5-1	TRBD1	CASSIGQGDTEAFF	TGCGCCAGCAGCATCGGACAGGGGGACACTGAAGCTTTCTTT
few	15	TRBJ2-1	TRBV4-2	TRBD2	CASSAHPGGEGEQFF	TGTGCCAGCAGCGCCCACCCCGGGGGGGAGGGGGAGCAGTTCTTC
NA	12	TRBJ2-7	TRBV10-3	NA	CAIMDGRYEQYF	TGTGCCATCATGGACGGAAGATACGAGCAGTACTTC
NA	12	TRBJ2-1	TRBV5-6	NA	CASSYGPPEQFF	TGTGCCAGCAGCTATGGGCCTCCAGAGCAGTTCTTC
NA	12	TRBJ1-2	TRBV10-3	NA	CAISEGADGYTF	TGTGCCATCAGTGAGGGGGCCGACGGCTACACCTTC
NA	14	TRBJ2-3	TRBV27	TRBD1	CASSNRGGTDTQYF	TGTGCCAGCAGTAACAGGGGGGGCACAGATACGCAGTATTTT
NA	13	TRBJ1-2	TRBV10-3	NA	CAISVQPQGGYTF	TGTGCCATCAGTGTTCAACCTCAAGGAGGCTACACCTTC
NA	17	TRBJ1-1	TRBV15	NA	CATSRERGAGMGTEAFF	TGTGCCACCAGCAGAGAAAGGGGCGCGGGAATGGGGACTGAAGCTTTCTTT
NA	12	TRBJ1-1	TRBV28	TRBD1	CASSIPGGEAFF	TGTGCCAGCAGTATCCCAGGGGGCGAAGCTTTCTTT
few	17	TRBJ1-5	TRBV4-2	NA	CASSPAVGGNSNQPQHF	TGTGCCAGCAGCCCCGCTGTTGGGGGTAATAGCAATCAGCCCCAGCATTTT
NA	14	TRBJ2-5	TRBV30	NA	CAWSVTPSGETQYF	TGTGCCTGGAGTGTAACCCCCTCTGGCGAGACCCAGTACTTC
NA	14	TRBJ1-3	TRBV7-2	NA	CASSFRWGENTIYF	TGTGCCAGCAGCTTTCGGTGGGGTGAAAACACCATATATTTT
NA	18	TRBJ1-1	TRBV28	TRBD1	CASSSPGQGATMNTEAFF	TGTGCCAGCAGTTCCCCGGGACAGGGTGCAACTATGAACACTGAAGCTTTCTTT
NA	15	TRBJ2-3	TRBV27	NA	CASSIPGYPTDTQYF	TGTGCCAGCAGTATCCCGGGATACCCTACAGATACGCAGTATTTT
NA	13	TRBJ2-5	TRBV5-1	NA	CASSLTSGETQYF	TGCGCCAGCAGCTTGACGAGCGGAGAGACCCAGTACTTC
NA	16	TRBJ2-5	TRBV5-1	TRBD2	CASISGGLNLGETQYF	TGCGCCAGCATATCGGGGGGACTCAATTTGGGAGAGACCCAGTACTTC
once	15	TRBJ1-2	TRBV5-1	NA	CASSSPARAFDGYTF	TGCGCCAGCAGCTCCCCTGCCAGGGCGTTTGATGGCTACACCTTC
few	15	TRBJ2-3	TRBV5-6	TRBD2	CASIQTSGGTDTQYF	TGTGCCAGCATCCAGACTAGCGGGGGCACAGATACGCAGTATTTT
NA	15	TRBJ1-2	TRBV2	NA	CASSGVGSPLDGYTF	TGTGCCAGCAGCGGGGTGGGCAGCCCGTTAGATGGCTACACCTTC
few	14	TRBJ2-1	TRBV6-5	TRBD2	CASSYGAGDREQFF	TGTGCCAGCAGTTACGGAGCGGGAGATCGTGAGCAGTTCTTC
NA	13	TRBJ1-3	TRBV5-1	TRBD1	CATGTAPGNTIYF	TGCGCCACCGGGACAGCACCTGGAAACACCATATATTTT
NA	16	TRBJ2-5	TRBV24-1	TRBD1	CATSDFSQGVQETQYF	TGTGCCACCAGTGATTTTTCACAGGGGGTACAAGAGACCCAGTACTTC